This TCR beta chain was captured by sequencing in a study of beta chain features in type 1 diabetes. The entirety of the isolated RNA underwent reverse transcription, so expressed TCRB transcripts were sequenced. Here immunoSEQ multiplex PCR was the method, and the copy in TCRdb shows in-frame clones only, minus some. The sample carries around 250,000 clones, 25% to 30% recorded once. Study-level points and caveats: An over-representation of cells with high TCR expression could result from cDNA sequencing.

About this clone itself: Its matching antigen is unknown.

This receptor was obtained from a man aged 25-45 years in good health. Source material: central memory CD4+ T cells from blood.

The CDR3 DNA sequence: TGTGCCAGCTCACCACCCGGGACCGAGCAGTACTTC. Protein: CASSPPGTEQYF. The chain combines TRBV18 with TRBJ2-7; D is possibly TRBD1 or TRBD2 (5 bases each). V was pared by 0 bases and J by 6 bases, with 6 bases between. The CDR3 has 12 residues. Germline V gives CDR1 KGHSH, CDR2 LQKENI.